Presented here are 3 T cell receptor beta chains from one specimen sequenced in a study of OX40 agonist ivuxolimab in advanced cancers. Libraries were constructed by the immunoSEQ multiplex PCR assay. TCRdb carries this immuneACCESS record with in-frame sequences only. Its versions omit some clonotypes, under half of them owing to an unresolved V gene in the studies checked, with the rest unexplained. The sample includes 66,000 or so clones, with around 85% observed a single time. Approximately 4% of the sample is held by the ten biggest clonotypes. The specimen was CD4+ or CD8+ T cells sorted from blood, collected in a trial of the OX40 agonist ivuxolimab. All receptors derive from an adult with an advanced solid tumor such as melanoma, head and neck, liver or kidney cancer.

The chain joins TRBV5-1 to TRBJ2-7; 9 bases map to TRBD2. Germline V gives CDR1 SGHRS, CDR2 YFSETQ. CDR3 length: 11 residues. V lost 3 bases, J lost 10 bases, and 2 bases stayed unmatched. CDR3: CASSYSGRQYF. The CDR3 coding sequence is TGCGCCAGCAGCTATAGCGGGAGACAGTACTTC.

This chain joins TRBV19 and TRBJ1-5; unclear D gene. The CDR3 consists of 14 residues. Trimming took 6 bases from V and 1 from J, leaving 10 bases between them. Germline lookup yields CDR1 LNHDA and CDR2 SQIVND (reference sequence). This CDR3 reads CASSALRSNQPQHF. The CDR3 bases are TGTGCCAGTAGCGCCCTTCGGAGCAATCAGCCCCAGCATTTT.

The gene calls are TRBV5-1 and TRBJ2-5; 7 nucleotides line up with TRBD1. The length of the CDR3 is 13 residues. CDR1 SGHRS and CDR2 YFSETQ come from the germline V gene. Losses at the gene ends were 2 bases for V and 6 bases for J; bases not matched to a gene: 4. The CDR3 region has the DNA TGCGCCAGCAGCTTTGACAGGGTAAAGACCCAGTACTTC. Translation: CASSFDRVKTQYF.